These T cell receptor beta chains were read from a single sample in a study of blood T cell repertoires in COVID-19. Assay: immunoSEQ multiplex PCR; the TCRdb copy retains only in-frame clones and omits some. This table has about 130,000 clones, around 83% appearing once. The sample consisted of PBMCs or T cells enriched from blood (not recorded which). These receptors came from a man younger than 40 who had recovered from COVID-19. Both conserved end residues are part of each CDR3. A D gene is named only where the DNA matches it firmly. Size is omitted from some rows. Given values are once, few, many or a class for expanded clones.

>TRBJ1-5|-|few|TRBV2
CASSEVGGNSNQPQHF
TGTGCCAGCAGTGAAGTTGGAGGGAATAGCAATCAGCCCCAGCATTTT
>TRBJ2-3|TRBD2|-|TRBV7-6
CASSLGGGAADTQYF
TGTGCCAGCAGCTTAGGCGGGGGGGCGGCAGATACGCAGTATTTT
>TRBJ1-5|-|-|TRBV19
CASSIMRNQPQHF
TGTGCCAGTAGTATAATGAGAAATCAGCCCCAGCATTTT
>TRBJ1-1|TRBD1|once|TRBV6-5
CASSSPLGQGGPEAFF
TGTGCCAGCAGTTCCCCACTCGGGCAGGGGGGCCCTGAAGCTTTCTTT
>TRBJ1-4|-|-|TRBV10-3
CAISESANEKLFF
TGTGCCATCAGTGAGTCAGCCAATGAAAAACTGTTTTTT
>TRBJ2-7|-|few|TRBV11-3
CASSLGGGPGYEQYF
TGTGCCAGCAGCTTAGGAGGAGGACCGGGTTACGAGCAGTACTTC
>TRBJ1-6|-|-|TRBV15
CATSEGNNSPLHF
TGTGCCACCAGCGAGGGAAATAATTCACCCCTCCACTTT
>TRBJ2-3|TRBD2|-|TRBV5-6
CASSPTPAGGVTDTQYF
TGTGCCAGCAGCCCGACCCCTGCGGGGGGGGTCACAGATACGCAGTATTTT
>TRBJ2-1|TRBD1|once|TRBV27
CASSVDRAYNEQFF
TGTGCCAGCAGCGTGGACAGGGCCTACAATGAGCAGTTCTTC
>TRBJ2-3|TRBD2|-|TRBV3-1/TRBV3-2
CASSQAGTSGTTDTQYF
TGTGCCAGCAGCCAAGCTGGGACTAGCGGGACCACAGATACGCAGTATTTT
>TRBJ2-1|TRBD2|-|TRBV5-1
CASRNSGGPVYNEQFF
TGCGCCAGCAGAAATAGCGGGGGCCCGGTCTACAATGAGCAGTTCTTC
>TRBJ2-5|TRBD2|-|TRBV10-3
CAIRGEGETQYF
TGTGCCATTAGAGGGGAGGGGGAGACCCAGTACTTC
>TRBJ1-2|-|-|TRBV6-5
CASIRGVGADGYTF
TGTGCCAGCATCCGCGGGGTAGGGGCTGACGGCTACACCTTC
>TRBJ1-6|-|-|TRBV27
CASSPRSSYNSPLHF
TGTGCCAGCAGCCCTCGGAGCTCCTATAATTCACCCCTCCACTTT
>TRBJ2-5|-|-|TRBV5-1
CASRQGTETQYF
TGCGCCAGCAGACAGGGTACAGAGACCCAGTACTTC
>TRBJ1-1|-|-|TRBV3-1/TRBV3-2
CASGKNRERGTEAFF
TGTGCCAGCGGAAAAAACAGGGAGCGCGGCACTGAAGCTTTCTTT
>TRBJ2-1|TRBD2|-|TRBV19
CASHGLAGAGEQFF
TGTGCCAGTCACGGACTAGCGGGAGCAGGTGAGCAGTTCTTC
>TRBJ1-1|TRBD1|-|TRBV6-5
CASLSRDRATEAFF
TGTGCCAGCTTGTCCCGGGACAGGGCGACTGAAGCTTTCTTT
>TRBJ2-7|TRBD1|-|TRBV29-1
CSVGAFLDRSLSYEQYF
TGCAGCGTTGGCGCCTTCCTGGACAGGTCTTTGTCCTACGAGCAGTACTTC
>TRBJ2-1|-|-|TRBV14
CASSDGGTSYNEQFF
TGTGCCAGCAGCGATGGCGGGACCTCCTACAATGAGCAGTTCTTC
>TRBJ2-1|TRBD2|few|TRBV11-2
CASRLAGGHNEQFF
TGTGCCAGCAGGCTAGCGGGAGGACACAATGAGCAGTTCTTC
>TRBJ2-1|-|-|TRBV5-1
CASSLEVQNEQFF
TGCGCCAGCAGCTTGGAAGTACAGAATGAGCAGTTCTTC
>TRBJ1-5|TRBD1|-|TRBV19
CASSTFGTGGSNQPQHF
TGTGCCAGTAGTACCTTCGGGACAGGCGGGAGCAATCAGCCCCAGCATTTT
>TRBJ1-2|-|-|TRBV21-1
CASSIHRTGGSNYGYTF
TGTGCCAGCAGCATTCACCGGACAGGGGGCTCTAACTATGGCTACACCTTC
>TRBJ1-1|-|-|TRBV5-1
CASSLSVHTEAFF
TGCGCCAGCAGCTTGTCGGTTCACACTGAAGCTTTCTTT
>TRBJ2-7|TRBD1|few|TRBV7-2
CASSLRGTVSSYEQYF
TGTGCCAGCAGCTTAAGGGGGACAGTAAGTTCCTACGAGCAGTACTTC
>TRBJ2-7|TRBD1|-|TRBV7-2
CASSSHGTGVSYEQYF
TGTGCCAGCAGCTCCCACGGGACAGGGGTATCCTACGAGCAGTACTTC
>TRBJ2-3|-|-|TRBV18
CASSPDTALSTDTQYF
TGTGCCAGCTCACCAGACACAGCCCTGAGCACAGATACGCAGTATTTT
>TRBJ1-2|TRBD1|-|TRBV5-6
CASRLKGGDYGYTF
TGTGCCAGCAGATTAAAAGGGGGCGACTATGGCTACACCTTC
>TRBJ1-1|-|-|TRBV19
CASSIASRNTEAFF
TGTGCCAGTAGTATTGCGTCGAGGAACACTGAAGCTTTCTTT
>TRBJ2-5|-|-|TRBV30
CAWSVQAGETQYF
TGTGCCTGGAGTGTACAAGCGGGAGAGACCCAGTACTTC
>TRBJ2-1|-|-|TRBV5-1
CASSLGIQGHEQFF
TGCGCCAGCAGCTTGGGGATACAGGGCCATGAGCAGTTCTTC
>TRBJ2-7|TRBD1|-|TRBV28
CASSIQGPYEQYF
TGTGCCAGCAGTATACAGGGGCCCTACGAGCAGTACTTC
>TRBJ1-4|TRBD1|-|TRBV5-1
CASSPGQGNEKLFF
TGCGCCAGCAGCCCGGGACAGGGGAATGAAAAACTGTTTTTT
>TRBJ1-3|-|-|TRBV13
CASSSGEGGNTIYF
TGTGCCAGCAGCTCCGGGGAAGGGGGAAACACCATATATTTT
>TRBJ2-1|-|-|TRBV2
CASSEAAGQNEQFF
TGTGCCAGCAGTGAGGCTGCGGGCCAAAATGAGCAGTTCTTC
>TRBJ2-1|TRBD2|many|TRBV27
CASSLLGTSGSIEQFF
TGTGCCAGCAGTTTATTGGGGACTAGCGGGAGTATTGAGCAGTTCTTC
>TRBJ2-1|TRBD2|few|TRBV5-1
CASSLVAGGDEQFF
TGCGCCAGCAGCTTGGTAGCGGGAGGGGACGAGCAGTTCTTC
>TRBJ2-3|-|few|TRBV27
CASSSRVADTQYF
TGTGCCAGCAGTTCCAGGGTTGCAGATACGCAGTATTTT
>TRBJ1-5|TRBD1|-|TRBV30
CASGGTGDQPQHF
TGTGCCTCCGGAGGGACAGGGGATCAGCCCCAGCATTTT
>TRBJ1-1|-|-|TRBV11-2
CASSLAPPPFF
TGTGCCAGCAGCTTAGCCCCCCCTCCCTTCTTT
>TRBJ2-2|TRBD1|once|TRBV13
CASSATGYGELFF
TGTGCCAGCAGCGCGACAGGGTACGGGGAGCTGTTTTTT
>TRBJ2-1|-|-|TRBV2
CASIVLWGGRNEQFF
TGTGCCAGCATTGTGTTATGGGGGGGCCGAAATGAGCAGTTCTTC
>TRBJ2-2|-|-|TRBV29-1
CSASRPNTGELFF
TGCAGCGCTAGCAGACCGAACACCGGGGAGCTGTTTTTT
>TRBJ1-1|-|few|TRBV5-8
CASSSRGDSTEAFF
TGTGCCAGCAGCTCCCGGGGTGATTCCACTGAAGCTTTCTTT
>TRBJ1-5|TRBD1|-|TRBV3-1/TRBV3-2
CASSLQGYQPQHF
TGTGCCAGCAGCCTACAGGGGTATCAGCCCCAGCATTTT
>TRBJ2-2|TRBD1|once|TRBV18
CASSPWPGQTNTGELFF
TGTGCCAGCTCACCGTGGCCGGGACAGACAAACACCGGGGAGCTGTTTTTT
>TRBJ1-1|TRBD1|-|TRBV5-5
CASSSPGQGNTEAFF
TGTGCCAGCAGCTCCCCCGGACAGGGGAACACTGAAGCTTTCTTT
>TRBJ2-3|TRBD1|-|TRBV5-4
CASSPPKTGGADTQYF
TGTGCCAGCAGCCCACCCAAGACAGGGGGCGCAGATACGCAGTATTTT
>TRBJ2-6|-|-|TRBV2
CASGRSDGANVLTF
TGTGCCAGCGGCCGATCCGATGGGGCCAACGTCCTGACTTTC
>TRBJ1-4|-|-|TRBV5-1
CASSSSSAINEKLFF
TGCGCCAGCAGCTCCTCCAGTGCAATTAATGAAAAACTGTTTTTT
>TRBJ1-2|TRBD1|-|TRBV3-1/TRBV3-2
CASSPRDSQFNYGYTF
TGTGCCAGCAGCCCCAGGGACAGCCAATTTAACTATGGCTACACCTTC
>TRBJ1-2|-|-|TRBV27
CASSFLDGGLSYTF
TGTGCCAGCAGTTTCTTAGACGGAGGACTAAGCTACACCTTC
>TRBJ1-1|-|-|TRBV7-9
CASSFRSGDNTEAFF
TGTGCCAGCAGCTTTAGGTCGGGAGACAACACTGAAGCTTTCTTT
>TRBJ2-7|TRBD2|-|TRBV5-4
CASSLVGPSSGRAGEQYF
TGTGCCAGCAGCTTGGTGGGACCCTCTAGCGGGAGGGCCGGGGAGCAGTACTTC
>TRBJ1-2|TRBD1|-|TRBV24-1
CATSEQGEGYTF
TGTGCCACCAGTGAACAGGGGGAAGGCTACACCTTC
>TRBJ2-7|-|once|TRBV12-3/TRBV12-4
CASSHSSYEQYF
TGTGCCAGCAGTCACAGCTCCTACGAGCAGTACTTC
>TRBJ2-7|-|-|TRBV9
CASSVEGRAYEQYF
TGTGCCAGCAGCGTAGAGGGCAGGGCCTACGAGCAGTACTTC
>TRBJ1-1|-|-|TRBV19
CASSRAPTGGQWDF
TGTGCCAGTAGTCGCGCCCCGACAGGCGGGCAATGGGATTTT
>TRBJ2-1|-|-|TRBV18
CASSPNRVSYNEQFF
TGTGCCAGCTCGCCAAACAGGGTCTCCTACAATGAGCAGTTCTTC